A selection of T cell receptor beta chains follows, all from one sample in a study of beta chain features in type 1 diabetes. Assay: immunoSEQ multiplex PCR; the TCRdb copy retains only in-frame clones and omits some. The table shows under 950,000 clones, with 15% to 20% occurring only once. Material: naive CD4+ T cells from blood. Source of these receptors: a woman aged 18-29 years in good health. Each CDR3 is given with its conserved first and last residue. Each record gives: CDR3 DNA, CDR3 protein, V gene, D gene, J gene, clone size. D genes are given only for firm matches. Part of the rows lack a size; the others show once, few, many or a class for expanded clones.

cdr3_nt: TGCGCCAGCAGCCAGGGCCGGGGATCTGGGGCCAACGTCCTGACTTTC
cdr3_aa: CASSQGRGSGANVLTF
v_call: TRBV4-1
d_call: NA
j_call: TRBJ2-6
clone_size: NA

cdr3_nt: TGTGCCAGCAGCACCGGACTAGCGGGTGGTCAGTTCTTC
cdr3_aa: CASSTGLAGGQFF
v_call: TRBV28
d_call: TRBD2
j_call: TRBJ2-1
clone_size: few

cdr3_nt: TGTGCCAGCAGTGTGGTCCCTGGGGGCACTGAAGCTTTCTTT
cdr3_aa: CASSVVPGGTEAFF
v_call: TRBV6-4
d_call: NA
j_call: TRBJ1-1
clone_size: NA

cdr3_nt: TGTGCCAGTAACCCCGTTTCCGGGGATGGGAGCACCGGGGAGCTGTTTTTT
cdr3_aa: CASNPVSGDGSTGELFF
v_call: TRBV19
d_call: NA
j_call: TRBJ2-2
clone_size: NA

cdr3_nt: TGCAGCGTTGCCGGGACTAGCGGAAACTACAATGAGCAGTTCTTC
cdr3_aa: CSVAGTSGNYNEQFF
v_call: TRBV29-1
d_call: TRBD2
j_call: TRBJ2-1
clone_size: few

cdr3_nt: TGCAGTGCTAGCGGCATCTACGAGCAGTACTTC
cdr3_aa: CSASGIYEQYF
v_call: TRBV20-1
d_call: NA
j_call: TRBJ2-7
clone_size: few

cdr3_nt: TGTGCCATCAGCCGGGGACAGAACACCGGGGAGCTGTTTTTT
cdr3_aa: CAISRGQNTGELFF
v_call: TRBV10-3
d_call: NA
j_call: TRBJ2-2
clone_size: NA

cdr3_nt: TGTGCCAGCAGTTCCGGGACTAGCTCCTACAATGAGCAGTTCTTC
cdr3_aa: CASSSGTSSYNEQFF
v_call: TRBV7-2
d_call: TRBD2
j_call: TRBJ2-1
clone_size: NA

cdr3_nt: TGTGCCAGCAGTTTCGTGGCCCCGAATCTCCACCGGGCTGGGGCCAACGTCCTGACTTTC
cdr3_aa: CASSFVAPNLHRAGANVLTF
v_call: TRBV27
d_call: NA
j_call: TRBJ2-6
clone_size: few

cdr3_nt: TGTGCCAGCTCACGCGGGACTAGGGACAATGAGCAGTTCTTC
cdr3_aa: CASSRGTRDNEQFF
v_call: TRBV18
d_call: TRBD2
j_call: TRBJ2-1
clone_size: NA

cdr3_nt: TGTGCCAGCAGCTCTATTCCTAGCGGGTGGGGCTCTGAGCAGTTCTTC
cdr3_aa: CASSSIPSGWGSEQFF
v_call: TRBV11-2
d_call: TRBD2
j_call: TRBJ2-1
clone_size: few

cdr3_nt: TGTGCCAGCAGTTCCGGGACGGATTACACTGAAGCTTTCTTT
cdr3_aa: CASSSGTDYTEAFF
v_call: TRBV28
d_call: NA
j_call: TRBJ1-1
clone_size: NA

cdr3_nt: TGTGCCATCAGTGGCCCTGATGGCTACACCTTC
cdr3_aa: CAISGPDGYTF
v_call: TRBV10-3
d_call: NA
j_call: TRBJ1-2
clone_size: NA

cdr3_nt: TGTGCCAGCAGTTTAAAGCTGTGGCCACTGGGGACAGGGCAGTATAGCAATCAGCCCCAGCATTTT
cdr3_aa: CASSLKLWPLGTGQYSNQPQHF
v_call: TRBV28
d_call: TRBD1
j_call: TRBJ1-5
clone_size: few

cdr3_nt: TGTGCCAGCAGCGTAGGGGGGACAGGGGAGAGGAATGAGCAGTTCTTC
cdr3_aa: CASSVGGTGERNEQFF
v_call: TRBV9
d_call: TRBD1
j_call: TRBJ2-1
clone_size: once

cdr3_nt: TGTGCCAGCAGTTTAACGTCGGCGGCCGTCTACGAGCAGTACTTC
cdr3_aa: CASSLTSAAVYEQYF
v_call: TRBV28
d_call: NA
j_call: TRBJ2-7
clone_size: few

cdr3_nt: TGTGCCAGCAGCTTAGCGGGACTAGCGAAGTTCCTTAGCACAGATACGCAGTATTTT
cdr3_aa: CASSLAGLAKFLSTDTQYF
v_call: TRBV7-8
d_call: TRBD2
j_call: TRBJ2-3
clone_size: few

cdr3_nt: TGTGCCAGCAGTGACAGGGGGCGGGATACGCAGTATTTT
cdr3_aa: CASSDRGRDTQYF
v_call: TRBV2
d_call: TRBD1
j_call: TRBJ2-3
clone_size: NA

cdr3_nt: TGTGCCAGCAGTGAAGCGACGGGGAGAACAGATACGCAGTATTTT
cdr3_aa: CASSEATGRTDTQYF
v_call: TRBV2
d_call: NA
j_call: TRBJ2-3
clone_size: few

cdr3_nt: TGTGCCAGCAGTTACTCAGATGAGCAGTTCTTC
cdr3_aa: CASSYSDEQFF
v_call: TRBV6-5
d_call: NA
j_call: TRBJ2-1
clone_size: few

cdr3_nt: TGTGCCAGCAGCCAAGATGAGACTAGCGGGCCCACCGGGGAGCTGTTTTTT
cdr3_aa: CASSQDETSGPTGELFF
v_call: TRBV4-2
d_call: TRBD2
j_call: TRBJ2-2
clone_size: NA

cdr3_nt: TGTGCCATCAGTGAGCAGGACCCCGTACTAGCGGCCGGGGAGCTGTTTTTT
cdr3_aa: CAISEQDPVLAAGELFF
v_call: TRBV10-3
d_call: TRBD2
j_call: TRBJ2-2
clone_size: NA

cdr3_nt: TGTGCCAGCAGCCCGAGGACTAGCGGGGGTCGCGAGACCCAGTACTTC
cdr3_aa: CASSPRTSGGRETQYF
v_call: TRBV9
d_call: TRBD2
j_call: TRBJ2-5
clone_size: NA

cdr3_nt: TGTGCCAGCAGCTTCCCCGGACTAGCGGGAGCGGACGAGCAGTACTTC
cdr3_aa: CASSFPGLAGADEQYF
v_call: TRBV7-9
d_call: TRBD2
j_call: TRBJ2-7
clone_size: few

cdr3_nt: TGTGCCAGCAGCCAACAAGAGACCCAGTACTTC
cdr3_aa: CASSQQETQYF
v_call: TRBV5-6
d_call: NA
j_call: TRBJ2-5
clone_size: NA

cdr3_nt: TGTGCCAGTACTCACCCGGGACAGGGCACCGGGGAGCTGTTTTTT
cdr3_aa: CASTHPGQGTGELFF
v_call: TRBV19
d_call: TRBD1
j_call: TRBJ2-2
clone_size: NA

cdr3_nt: TGTGCCAGCAGTGAACCGGGTCTGAACACTGAAGCTTTCTTT
cdr3_aa: CASSEPGLNTEAFF
v_call: TRBV2
d_call: NA
j_call: TRBJ1-1
clone_size: NA

cdr3_nt: TGTGCCAGCAGCTTAGTAGCGGCGGGTCACAATGAGCAGTTCTTC
cdr3_aa: CASSLVAAGHNEQFF
v_call: TRBV7-2
d_call: NA
j_call: TRBJ2-1
clone_size: few

cdr3_nt: TGTGCCAGCAGTTACTCTCAGGGGCCCACAGATACGCAGTATTTT
cdr3_aa: CASSYSQGPTDTQYF
v_call: TRBV6-6
d_call: NA
j_call: TRBJ2-3
clone_size: NA

cdr3_nt: TGTGCCTGGAGCGAGCGGTCCAACAATGAGCAGTTCTTC
cdr3_aa: CAWSERSNNEQFF
v_call: TRBV30
d_call: NA
j_call: TRBJ2-1
clone_size: once

cdr3_nt: TGTGCCAGCAGTTATAACTCGGCAGGGAAAGGCTACGAGCAGTACTTC
cdr3_aa: CASSYNSAGKGYEQYF
v_call: TRBV6-5
d_call: NA
j_call: TRBJ2-7
clone_size: few

cdr3_nt: TGTGCCAGCAGCTTAGGACAGTTTGGTTACAATGAGCAGTTCTTC
cdr3_aa: CASSLGQFGYNEQFF
v_call: TRBV7-9
d_call: NA
j_call: TRBJ2-1
clone_size: NA

cdr3_nt: TGTGCCAGCTCGCCAAATTTCGGACAGGGTGAAAAACTGTTTTTT
cdr3_aa: CASSPNFGQGEKLFF
v_call: TRBV18
d_call: TRBD1
j_call: TRBJ1-4
clone_size: NA

cdr3_nt: TGTGCCAGCAGCCCCCTCAGGACGCGCGGGGAGCTGTTTTTT
cdr3_aa: CASSPLRTRGELFF
v_call: TRBV7-9
d_call: NA
j_call: TRBJ2-2
clone_size: few

cdr3_nt: TGTGCCAGCAGCCAGGACGGTCGGCAGCCCCAGCATTTT
cdr3_aa: CASSQDGRQPQHF
v_call: TRBV11-2
d_call: NA
j_call: TRBJ1-5
clone_size: NA

cdr3_nt: TGTGCCAGCAGTTTCGCCCAGCGGGATACGCAGTATTTT
cdr3_aa: CASSFAQRDTQYF
v_call: TRBV28
d_call: NA
j_call: TRBJ2-3
clone_size: NA

cdr3_nt: TGTGCCAGCAGCGTAGCTGGGGACAACTACGAGCAGTACTTC
cdr3_aa: CASSVAGDNYEQYF
v_call: TRBV9
d_call: NA
j_call: TRBJ2-7
clone_size: NA

cdr3_nt: TGTGCCAGCAGTGAACCGGGAGTAGTGGTGCGGGATACGCAGTATTTT
cdr3_aa: CASSEPGVVVRDTQYF
v_call: TRBV6-1
d_call: NA
j_call: TRBJ2-3
clone_size: few

cdr3_nt: TGTGCCAGCAGTATGACGGTTTCAAGGGAGCAGTACTTC
cdr3_aa: CASSMTVSREQYF
v_call: TRBV6-6
d_call: NA
j_call: TRBJ2-7
clone_size: NA

cdr3_nt: TGTGCCAGCAGCCCTCAGACTAGTAGGGCGCAGTACGAGCAGTACTTC
cdr3_aa: CASSPQTSRAQYEQYF
v_call: TRBV7-2
d_call: NA
j_call: TRBJ2-7
clone_size: NA

cdr3_nt: TGTGCCAGCACTGAAGCTACAGGGGGCTCTGGGGCCAACGTCCTGACTTTC
cdr3_aa: CASTEATGGSGANVLTF
v_call: TRBV6-1
d_call: TRBD1
j_call: TRBJ2-6
clone_size: NA

cdr3_nt: TGTGCCAGTAGGGACAGGGGGCAGTATGGCTACACCTTC
cdr3_aa: CASRDRGQYGYTF
v_call: TRBV19
d_call: TRBD1
j_call: TRBJ1-2
clone_size: NA

cdr3_nt: TGCGCCAGCAAACCGGGACAGGGGAACACTGAAGCTTTCTTT
cdr3_aa: CASKPGQGNTEAFF
v_call: TRBV5-1
d_call: TRBD1
j_call: TRBJ1-1
clone_size: NA

cdr3_nt: TGTGCCAGCTCACCTCCTTCGAACTACGAGCAGTACTTC
cdr3_aa: CASSPPSNYEQYF
v_call: TRBV18
d_call: NA
j_call: TRBJ2-7
clone_size: NA

cdr3_nt: TGCGCCAGCAGCTTGGGGGCGAGCCTGAACACTGAAGCTTTCTTT
cdr3_aa: CASSLGASLNTEAFF
v_call: TRBV5-1
d_call: NA
j_call: TRBJ1-1
clone_size: NA

cdr3_nt: TGTGCCAGCAGCAAACAACTGAACAATGAGCAGTTCTTC
cdr3_aa: CASSKQLNNEQFF
v_call: TRBV11-1
d_call: NA
j_call: TRBJ2-1
clone_size: NA

cdr3_nt: TGTGCCAGCAGTTGGGGACTAGCGGGAGGTGTGAATGAGCAGTTCTTC
cdr3_aa: CASSWGLAGGVNEQFF
v_call: TRBV11-2
d_call: TRBD2
j_call: TRBJ2-1
clone_size: NA

cdr3_nt: TGTGCCAGCAGCTTCAGAAACCAGGGGGCCAATGAGCAGTTCTTC
cdr3_aa: CASSFRNQGANEQFF
v_call: TRBV5-4
d_call: TRBD1
j_call: TRBJ2-1
clone_size: few

cdr3_nt: TGTGCCAGCAGTTACGTCCCGGGGGACACCGGGGAGCTGTTTTTT
cdr3_aa: CASSYVPGDTGELFF
v_call: TRBV6-6
d_call: NA
j_call: TRBJ2-2
clone_size: NA

cdr3_nt: TGTGCCAGCAGTTTTTACCCAGGGAGTTACCACGAGCAGTACTTC
cdr3_aa: CASSFYPGSYHEQYF
v_call: TRBV28
d_call: NA
j_call: TRBJ2-7
clone_size: few

cdr3_nt: TGTGCCAGCGGACGTCAAATGGCTTTACGATCCGGGGAGCTGTTTTTT
cdr3_aa: CASGRQMALRSGELFF
v_call: TRBV5-6
d_call: NA
j_call: TRBJ2-2
clone_size: few

cdr3_nt: TGTGCCAGCTTCTCGACAGGGGCGCCTGAAGCTTTCTTT
cdr3_aa: CASFSTGAPEAFF
v_call: TRBV19
d_call: TRBD1
j_call: TRBJ1-1
clone_size: NA

cdr3_nt: TGTGCCAGCAGCTTGCAAACAGGCTCCTACGAGCAGTACTTC
cdr3_aa: CASSLQTGSYEQYF
v_call: TRBV5-5
d_call: NA
j_call: TRBJ2-7
clone_size: few

cdr3_nt: TGTGCCAGCAGCCCTAGACAGGGGGCCGCTGGGGAAGCTTTCTTT
cdr3_aa: CASSPRQGAAGEAFF
v_call: TRBV7-2
d_call: TRBD1
j_call: TRBJ1-1
clone_size: few

cdr3_nt: TGTGCCAGCAGCTCCACAGGGGTGCAGTACTTC
cdr3_aa: CASSSTGVQYF
v_call: TRBV7-2
d_call: TRBD1
j_call: TRBJ2-7
clone_size: NA